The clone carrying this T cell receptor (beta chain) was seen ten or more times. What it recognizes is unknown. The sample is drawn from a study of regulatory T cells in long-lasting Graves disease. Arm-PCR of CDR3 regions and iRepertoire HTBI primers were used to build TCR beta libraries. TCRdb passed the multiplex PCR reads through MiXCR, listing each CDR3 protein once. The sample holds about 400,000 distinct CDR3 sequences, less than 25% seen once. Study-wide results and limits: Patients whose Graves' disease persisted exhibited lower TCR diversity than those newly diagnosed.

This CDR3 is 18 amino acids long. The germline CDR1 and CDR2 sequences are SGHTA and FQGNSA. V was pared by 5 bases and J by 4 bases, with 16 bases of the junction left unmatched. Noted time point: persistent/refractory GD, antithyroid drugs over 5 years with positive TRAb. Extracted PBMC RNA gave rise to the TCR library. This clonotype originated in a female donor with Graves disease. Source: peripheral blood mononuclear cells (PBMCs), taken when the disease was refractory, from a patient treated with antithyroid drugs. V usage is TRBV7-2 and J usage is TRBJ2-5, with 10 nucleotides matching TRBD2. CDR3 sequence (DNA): TGTGCCAGCAGCGTCGGGCTAGCGGGAGAGGGGGGGGCAGAGACCCAGTACTTC. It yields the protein CASSVGLAGEGGAETQYF.